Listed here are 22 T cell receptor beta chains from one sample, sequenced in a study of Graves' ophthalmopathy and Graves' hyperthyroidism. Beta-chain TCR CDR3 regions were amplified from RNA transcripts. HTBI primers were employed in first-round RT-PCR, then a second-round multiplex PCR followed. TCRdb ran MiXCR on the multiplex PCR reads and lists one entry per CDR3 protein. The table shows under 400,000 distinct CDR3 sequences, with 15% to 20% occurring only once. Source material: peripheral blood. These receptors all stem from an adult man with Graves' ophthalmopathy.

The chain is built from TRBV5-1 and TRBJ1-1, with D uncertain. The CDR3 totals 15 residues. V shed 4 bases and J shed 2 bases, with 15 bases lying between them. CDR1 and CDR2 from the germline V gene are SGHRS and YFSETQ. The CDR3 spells CASSPYRIKNTEAFF. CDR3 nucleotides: TGCGCCAGCAGCCCCTATCGGATAAAAAACACTGAAGCTTTCTTT.

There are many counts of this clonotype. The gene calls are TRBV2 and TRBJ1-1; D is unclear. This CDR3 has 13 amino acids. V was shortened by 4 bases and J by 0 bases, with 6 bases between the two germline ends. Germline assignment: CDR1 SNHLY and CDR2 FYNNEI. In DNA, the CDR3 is TGTGCCAGCAGTGTAGACTTGAACACTGAAGCTTTCTTT. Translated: CASSVDLNTEAFF.

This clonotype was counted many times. CDR3 sequence: CASSHRTASSYEQYF. CDR3 sequence (DNA): TGTGCCAGCAGCCACCGGACAGCAAGCTCCTACGAGCAGTACTTC. The chain uses TRBV7-9 and TRBJ2-7; D might be TRBD1 (6 bases). This CDR3 region has 15 residues. Trimming shortened V by 5 bases and J by 0 bases, and 14 bases separated the two germline ends. Per germline, CDR1 SEHNR and CDR2 FQNEAQ (reference sequence).

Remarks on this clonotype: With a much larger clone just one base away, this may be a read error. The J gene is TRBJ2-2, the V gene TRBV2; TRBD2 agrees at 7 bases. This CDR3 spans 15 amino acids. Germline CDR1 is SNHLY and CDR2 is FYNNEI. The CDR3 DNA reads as TGTGCCAGCAGCCCAAGACTAGCAGGCACCGGGGAGCTGTATTTT. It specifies CASSPRLAGTGELYF. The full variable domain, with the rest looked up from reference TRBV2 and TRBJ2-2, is EPEVTQTPSHQVTQMGQEVILRCVPISNHLYFYWYRQILGQKVEFLVSFYNNEISEKSEIFDDQFSVERPDGSNFTLKIRSTKLEDSAMYFCASSPRLAGTGELYFGEGSRLTVL.

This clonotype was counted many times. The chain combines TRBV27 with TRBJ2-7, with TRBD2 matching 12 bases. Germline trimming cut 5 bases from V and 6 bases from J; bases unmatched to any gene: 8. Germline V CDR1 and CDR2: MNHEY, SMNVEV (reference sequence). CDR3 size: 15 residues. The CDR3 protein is CASSPETSGGREQYF. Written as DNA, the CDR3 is TGTGCCAGCAGTCCCGAGACTAGCGGGGGACGCGAGCAGTACTTC.

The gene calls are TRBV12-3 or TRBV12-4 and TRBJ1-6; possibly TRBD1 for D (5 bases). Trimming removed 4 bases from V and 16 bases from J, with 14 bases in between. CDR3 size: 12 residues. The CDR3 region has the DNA TGTGCCAGCAGTTCCATCAGACAGAATCTCCACTTT. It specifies CASSSIRQNLHF.

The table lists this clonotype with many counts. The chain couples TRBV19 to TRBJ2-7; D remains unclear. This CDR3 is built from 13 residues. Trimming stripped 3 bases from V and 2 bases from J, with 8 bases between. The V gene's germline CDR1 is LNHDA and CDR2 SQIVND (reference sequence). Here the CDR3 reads CASSMAVTYEQYF. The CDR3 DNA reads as TGTGCCAGTAGTATGGCAGTGACCTACGAGCAGTACTTC. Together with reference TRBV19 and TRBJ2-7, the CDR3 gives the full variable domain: DGGITQSPKYLFRKEGQNVTLSCEQNLNHDAMYWYRQDPGQGLRLIYYSQIVNDFQKGDIAEGYSVSREKKESFPLTVTSAQKNPTAFYLCASSMAVTYEQYFGPGTRLTVT.

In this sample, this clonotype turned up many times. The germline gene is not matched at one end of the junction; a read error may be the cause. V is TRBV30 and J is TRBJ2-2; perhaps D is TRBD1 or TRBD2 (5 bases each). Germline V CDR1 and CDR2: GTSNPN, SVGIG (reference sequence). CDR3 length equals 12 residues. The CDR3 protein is CAWSRGTGELVF. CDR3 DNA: TGTGCCTGGAGTAGGGGCACCGGGGAGCTGGTTTTT.

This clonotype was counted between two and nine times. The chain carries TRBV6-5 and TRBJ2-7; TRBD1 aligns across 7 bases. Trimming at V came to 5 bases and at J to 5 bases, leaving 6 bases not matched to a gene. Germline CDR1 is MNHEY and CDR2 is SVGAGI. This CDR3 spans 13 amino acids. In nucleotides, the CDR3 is TGTGCCAGCAGTAACACAGGGGTCCACGAGCAGTACTTC. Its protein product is CASSNTGVHEQYF.

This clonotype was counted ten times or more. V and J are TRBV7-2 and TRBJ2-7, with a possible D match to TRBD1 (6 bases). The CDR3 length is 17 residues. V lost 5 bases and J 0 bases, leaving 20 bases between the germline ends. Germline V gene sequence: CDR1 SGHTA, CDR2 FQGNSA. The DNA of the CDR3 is TGTGCCAGCAGCGTCTCGTTCTACAGGGTCATCTCCTACGAGCAGTACTTC. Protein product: CASSVSFYRVISYEQYF. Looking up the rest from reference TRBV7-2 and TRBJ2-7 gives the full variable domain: GAGVSQSPSNKVTEKGKDVELRCDPISGHTALYWYRQSLGQGLEFLIYFQGNSAPDKSGLPSDRFSAERTGGSVSTLTIQRTQQEDSAVYLCASSVSFYRVISYEQYFGPGTRLTVT.

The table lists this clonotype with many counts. CDR3: CASSQGRRTGKQYF. CDR3 coding DNA: TGTGCCAGCAGCCAAGGTAGGCGGACGGGGAAGCAGTACTTC. This chain connects TRBV3-1 to TRBJ2-7; D may be TRBD2 (5 bases). Germline loops: CDR1 LGHDT, CDR2 YNNKEL (reference sequence). CDR3 size: 14 residues. Between the trimmed V and J ends, which lost 1 base and 8 bases, there was a span of 15 bases.

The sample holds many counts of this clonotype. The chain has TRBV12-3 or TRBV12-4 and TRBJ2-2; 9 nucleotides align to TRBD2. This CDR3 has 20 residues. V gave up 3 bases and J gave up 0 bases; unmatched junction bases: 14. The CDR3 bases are TGTGCCAGCAGTTTCGGTACCATAGCGGGAGAGGGCGCGAACACCGGGGAGCTGTTTTTT. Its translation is CASSFGTIAGEGANTGELFF.

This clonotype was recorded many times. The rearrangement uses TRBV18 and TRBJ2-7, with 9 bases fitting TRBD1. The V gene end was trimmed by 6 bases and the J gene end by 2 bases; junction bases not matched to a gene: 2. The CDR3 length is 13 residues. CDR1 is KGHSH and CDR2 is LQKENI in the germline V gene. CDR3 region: CASSGTGTYEQYF. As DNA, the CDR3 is TGTGCCAGCTCGGGGACAGGGACCTACGAGCAGTACTTC.

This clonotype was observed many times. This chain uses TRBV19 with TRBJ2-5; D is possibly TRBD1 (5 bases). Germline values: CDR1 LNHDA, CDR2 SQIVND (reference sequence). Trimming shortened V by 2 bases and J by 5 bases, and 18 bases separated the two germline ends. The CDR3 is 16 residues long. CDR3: CASSINHRSRVETQYF. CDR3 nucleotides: TGTGCCAGTAGTATAAATCACAGGTCCCGTGTGGAGACCCAGTACTTC.

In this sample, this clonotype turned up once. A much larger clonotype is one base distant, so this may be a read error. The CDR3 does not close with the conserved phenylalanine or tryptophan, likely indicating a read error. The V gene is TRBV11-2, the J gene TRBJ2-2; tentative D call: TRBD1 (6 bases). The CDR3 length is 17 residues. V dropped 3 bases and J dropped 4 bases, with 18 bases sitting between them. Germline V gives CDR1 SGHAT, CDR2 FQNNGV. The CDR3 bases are TGTGCCAGCAGCTTTGTAAACGCAGGACAGTCCACCGGGGAGCTGTTTTTG. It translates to CASSFVNAGQSTGELFL.

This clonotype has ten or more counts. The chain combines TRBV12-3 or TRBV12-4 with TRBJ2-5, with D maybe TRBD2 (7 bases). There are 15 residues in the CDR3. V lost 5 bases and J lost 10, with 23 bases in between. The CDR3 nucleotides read TGTGCCAGCAGTCCAACGGGGGGCACAAGGGGTAACCAGTACTTC. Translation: CASSPTGGTRGNQYF.

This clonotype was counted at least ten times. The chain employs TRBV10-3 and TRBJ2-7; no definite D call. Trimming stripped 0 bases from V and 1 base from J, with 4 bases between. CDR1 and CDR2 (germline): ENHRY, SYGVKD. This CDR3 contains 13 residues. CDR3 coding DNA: TGTGCCATCAGTGAGTCGGCTTCCTACGAGCAGTACTTC. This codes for CAISESASYEQYF.

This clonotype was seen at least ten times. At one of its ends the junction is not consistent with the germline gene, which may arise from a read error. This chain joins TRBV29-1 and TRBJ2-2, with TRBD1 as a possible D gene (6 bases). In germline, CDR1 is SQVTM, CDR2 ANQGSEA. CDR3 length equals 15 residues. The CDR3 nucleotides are TGCAGCGTTGAAGTCAGGGGCCAATTCACCGGGAAGCTGTTTTTT. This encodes CSVEVRGQFTGKLFF.

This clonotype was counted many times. The CDR3 here is CSASGATSYGYTF. The DNA of the CDR3 is TGCAGTGCTAGCGGGGCAACCAGCTATGGCTACACCTTC. The chain recombines TRBV20-1 with TRBJ1-2, with D tentatively TRBD1 (5 bases). Germline CDR1 is DFQATT and CDR2 is SNEGSKA (reference sequence). The V end lost 3 bases, the J end lost 4 bases, and 12 bases lay between the germline ends. This CDR3 is 13 amino acids long.

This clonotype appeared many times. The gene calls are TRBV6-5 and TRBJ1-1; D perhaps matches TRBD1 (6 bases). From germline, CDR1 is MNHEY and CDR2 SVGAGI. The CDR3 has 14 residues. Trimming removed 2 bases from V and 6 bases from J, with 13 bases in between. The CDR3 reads CASSYVKGGAEAFF. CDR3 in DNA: TGTGCCAGCAGTTACGTTAAGGGGGGGGCTGAAGCTTTCTTT.

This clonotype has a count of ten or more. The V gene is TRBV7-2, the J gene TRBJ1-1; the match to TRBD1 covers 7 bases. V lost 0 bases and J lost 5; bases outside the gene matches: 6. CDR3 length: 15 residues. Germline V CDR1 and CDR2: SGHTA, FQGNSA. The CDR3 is CASSLAVRGWTEAFF. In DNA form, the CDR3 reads TGTGCCAGCAGCTTAGCGGTCAGGGGGTGGACTGAAGCTTTCTTT.

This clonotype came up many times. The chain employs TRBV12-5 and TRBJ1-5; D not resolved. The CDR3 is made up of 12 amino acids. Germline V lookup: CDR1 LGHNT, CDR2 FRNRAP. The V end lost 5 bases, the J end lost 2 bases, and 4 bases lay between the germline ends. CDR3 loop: CASGHRNQPQHF. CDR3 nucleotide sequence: TGTGCTAGTGGTCACCGCAATCAGCCCCAGCATTTT. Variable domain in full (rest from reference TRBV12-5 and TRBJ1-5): DARVTQTPRHKVTEMGQEVTMRCQPILGHNTVFWYRQTMMQGLELLAYFRNRAPLDDSGMPKDRFSAEMPDATLATLKIQPSEPRDSAVYFCASGHRNQPQHFGDGTRLSIL.